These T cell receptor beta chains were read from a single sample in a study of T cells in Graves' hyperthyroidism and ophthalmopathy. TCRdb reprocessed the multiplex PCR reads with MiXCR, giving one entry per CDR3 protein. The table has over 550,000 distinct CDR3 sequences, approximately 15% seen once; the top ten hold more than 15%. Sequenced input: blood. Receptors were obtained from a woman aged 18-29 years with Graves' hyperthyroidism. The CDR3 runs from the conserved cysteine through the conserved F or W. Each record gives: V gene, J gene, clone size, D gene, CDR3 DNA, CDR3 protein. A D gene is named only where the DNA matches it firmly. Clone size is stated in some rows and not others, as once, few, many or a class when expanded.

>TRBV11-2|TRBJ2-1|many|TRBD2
TGTGCCAGCAGCTTACTGACTAGCGGGGTCGATGAGCAGTTCTTC
CASSLLTSGVDEQFF
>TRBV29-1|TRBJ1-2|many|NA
TGCAGCGTTGAACAACAGGGCAACTATGGCTACACCTTC
CSVEQQGNYGYTF
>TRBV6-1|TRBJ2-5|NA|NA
TGTGCCAGCACCGTGCTTGGGGAGACCCAGTACTTC
CASTVLGETQYF
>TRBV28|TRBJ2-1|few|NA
TGTGCCAGCAGTTTCTCCGTTTCCTACAATGAGCAGTTCTTC
CASSFSVSYNEQFF
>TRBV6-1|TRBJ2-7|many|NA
TGTGCCTTTTTTGGGGCGGCTAGCTCCTACGAGCAGTACTTC
CAFFGAASSYEQYF
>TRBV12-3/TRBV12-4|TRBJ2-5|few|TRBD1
TGTGCCAGCAGTTTCGGACAGGGGGCTTATGGGACCCAGTACTTC
CASSFGQGAYGTQYF
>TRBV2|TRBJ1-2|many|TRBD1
TGTGCCAGCACCCAGGGGGGGACAGGGGGTGCTGGCTACACCTTC
CASTQGGTGGAGYTF
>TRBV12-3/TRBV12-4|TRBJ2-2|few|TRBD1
TGTGCCAGCAGTTTAGGACAGGGGCTCACCGGGGAGCTGTTTTTT
CASSLGQGLTGELFF
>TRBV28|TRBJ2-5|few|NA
TGTGCCAGCAGTTTTCTTGTGCGGACCCAGTACTTC
CASSFLVRTQYF
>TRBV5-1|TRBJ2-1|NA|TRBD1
TGCGCCAGCAGCTCGACAGGGAAACTGAACAATGAGCAGTTCTTC
CASSSTGKLNNEQFF
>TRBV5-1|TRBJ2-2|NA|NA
TGCGCCAGCAGCTCGCCTCCACCCACCGGGGAGCTGTTTTTT
CASSSPPPTGELFF
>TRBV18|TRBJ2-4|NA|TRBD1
TGTGCCAGCTCACAAGCGACCGGGACAGAAAACATTCAGTACTTC
CASSQATGTENIQYF
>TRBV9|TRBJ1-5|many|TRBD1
TGTGCCAGCAGCGACAGGGGGGAAAATCAGCCCCAGCATTTT
CASSDRGENQPQHF
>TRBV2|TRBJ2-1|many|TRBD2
TGTGCCATTACTAGCGGGGGGGTAGACAATGAGCAGTTCTTC
CAITSGGVDNEQFF
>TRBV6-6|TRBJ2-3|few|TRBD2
TGTGCCAGCAGTTACTCGGGGCGGGGGGCGGCAGATACGCAGTATTTT
CASSYSGRGAADTQYF
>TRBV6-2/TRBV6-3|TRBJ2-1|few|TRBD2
TGTGCCAGCAAAGGCGGGGGGGCCGCTGAGCAGTTCTTC
CASKGGGAAEQFF
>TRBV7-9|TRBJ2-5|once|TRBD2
TGTGCCAGCAGCCCAAGGACTAGCGGGGGGGCCCAAGAGACCCAGTACTTC
CASSPRTSGGAQETQYF
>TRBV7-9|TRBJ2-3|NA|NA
TGTGCCAGCAGCAAAACCGGGACTAGCACAGATACGCAGTATTTT
CASSKTGTSTDTQYF
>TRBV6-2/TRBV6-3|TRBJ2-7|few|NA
TGTGCCAGCAGTTACTCGCAAGCGGCGAGACACGAGCAGTACTTC
CASSYSQAARHEQYF
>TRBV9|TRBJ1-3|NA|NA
TGTGCCAGCAGCGTAGATCCAGGGGCTTCCTCTGGAAACACCATATATTTT
CASSVDPGASSGNTIYF
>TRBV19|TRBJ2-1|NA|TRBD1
TGTGCCAGTATCCCCCCAGGGGGCACCCCGGAAGAGCAGTTCTTC
CASIPPGGTPEEQFF
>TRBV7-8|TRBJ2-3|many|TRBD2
TGTGCCAGCAGCTTAGTAGCGGGAGTAGATACGCAGTATTTT
CASSLVAGVDTQYF
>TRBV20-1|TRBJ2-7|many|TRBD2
TGCAGTGCCCTCGGACTAGGTTACGAGCAGTACTTC
CSALGLGYEQYF
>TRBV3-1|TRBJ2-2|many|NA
TGTGCCAGCAGCCAAGAAGGAGGACTGAACACCGGGGAGCTGTTTTTT
CASSQEGGLNTGELFF
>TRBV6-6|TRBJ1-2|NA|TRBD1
TGTGCCAGCAGTTACGCTCGACAGGGCAACTATGGCTACACCTTC
CASSYARQGNYGYTF
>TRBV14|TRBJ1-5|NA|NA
TGTGCCAGCAGCCAAGAGTCAATGGGGGAAGGCAGGGCGAATCAGCCCCAGCATTTT
CASSQESMGEGRANQPQHF
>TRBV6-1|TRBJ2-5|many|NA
TGTGCCAGCAGTGAGAGTGGAGGGGGCCAAGAGACCCAGTACTTC
CASSESGGGQETQYF
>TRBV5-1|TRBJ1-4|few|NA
TGCGCCAGCAGCTTCCGGGGGGCTCAAAATGAAAAACTGTTTTTT
CASSFRGAQNEKLFF
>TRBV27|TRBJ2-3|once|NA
TGTGCCAGCAGTATAGAGCCTAGCACAGATACGCAGTATTTT
CASSIEPSTDTQYF
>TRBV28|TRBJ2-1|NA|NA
TGTGCCAGCAGTTTTCTTGCAGTGGCGCGTGAGCAGTTCTTC
CASSFLAVAREQFF
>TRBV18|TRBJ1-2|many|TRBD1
TGTGCCAGCTCACCCGACAGGGAGTATGGCTACACCTTC
CASSPDREYGYTF
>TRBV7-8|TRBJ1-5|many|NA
TGTGCCAGCAGCGTCAGCGGGGTTCTGGCGAATCAGCCCCAGCATTTT
CASSVSGVLANQPQHF
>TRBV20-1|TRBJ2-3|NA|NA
TGCAGTGCTAGGGTCGTGGGGGCAGATACGCAGTATTTT
CSARVVGADTQYF
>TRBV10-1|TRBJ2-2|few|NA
TGCGCCAGCAGGGACTACCAGACCGGGGAGCTGTTTTTT
CASRDYQTGELFF
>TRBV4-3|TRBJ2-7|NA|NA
TGCGCCAGCAGCCACCCGAGCCGTTTGGTCCTAGAGGAGCAGTACTTC
CASSHPSRLVLEEQYF
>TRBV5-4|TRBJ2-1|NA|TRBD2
TGTGCCAGCAGCTTGGAAAGCGGGAGGCGCAATGAGCAGTTCTTC
CASSLESGRRNEQFF
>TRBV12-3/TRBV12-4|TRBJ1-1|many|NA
TGTGCCAGCAGCCCTGGGAATTCTTTTGAAGCTTTCTTT
CASSPGNSFEAFF
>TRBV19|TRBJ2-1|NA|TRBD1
TGTGCCAGTAGTATGGGACAGGCCCTCTTGTTCACCTACAATGAGCAGTTCTTC
CASSMGQALLFTYNEQFF
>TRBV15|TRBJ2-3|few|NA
TGTGCCACCAGCAGAGATGAGACTAGTGGCACAGATACGCAGTATTTT
CATSRDETSGTDTQYF
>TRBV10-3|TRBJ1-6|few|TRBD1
TGTGCCATCAGTACGACAGGGGACTATAATTCACCCCTCCACTTT
CAISTTGDYNSPLHF
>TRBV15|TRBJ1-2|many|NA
TGTGCCACCAGCAGATTCAGAGATGGCTACACCTTC
CATSRFRDGYTF
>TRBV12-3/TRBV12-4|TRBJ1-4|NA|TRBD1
TGTGCCAGCAGTTTAGGAGGGGGCGCCGGGGAAAAACTGTTTTTT
CASSLGGGAGEKLFF
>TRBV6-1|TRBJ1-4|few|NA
TGTGCCAGCATGAAACCTGGCACTAATGAAAAACTGTTTTTT
CASMKPGTNEKLFF
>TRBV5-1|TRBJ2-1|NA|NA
TGCGCCGGCAGCTTGGGCCAGGGTAGTTACAATGAGCAGTTCTTC
CAGSLGQGSYNEQFF
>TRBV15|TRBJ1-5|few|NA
TGTGCCACCAGCAATAGGAGAGTTCCGGCTCAGCCCCAGCATTTT
CATSNRRVPAQPQHF